What follows are 18 T cell receptor beta chains derived from one specimen sequenced in a study of response to subunit inactivated influenza vaccine. One entry per CDR3 protein results from TCRdb running MiXCR on the RT-PCR reads. The sample has roughly 500,000 distinct CDR3 sequences, more than 15% seen once. Specimen: CD4+ T cells sorted from PBMCs, collected less than 30 months after vaccination. These receptors were taken from a man in his fifties or sixties who received an inactivated influenza vaccine.

The CDR3 DNA is TGCAGCGTAGCCGTGGAGGGGGCTGGTGGCTACACCTTC. It specifies CSVAVEGAGGYTF. V and J are TRBV29-1 and TRBJ1-2; TRBD1 matches at 7 bases. Germline assignment: CDR1 SQVTM and CDR2 ANQGSEA. The V and J ends lost 6 bases and 7 bases, in that order; junction bases with no gene match: 11. This CDR3 contains 13 residues. The variable domain in full, completed from reference TRBV29-1 and TRBJ1-2, reads SAVISQKPSRDICQRGTSLTIQCQVDSQVTMMFWYRQQPGQSLTLIATANQGSEATYESGFVIDKFPISRPNLTFSTLTVSNMSPEDSSIYLCSVAVEGAGGYTFGSGTRLTVV.

The V call is TRBV20-1, the J call TRBJ1-1; D uncertain. Trimming shortened V by 4 bases and J by 1 base, and 10 bases separated the two germline ends. CDR3 length: 13 amino acids. Germline CDR1 and CDR2: DFQATT and SNEGSKA (reference sequence). DNA for the CDR3: TGCAGTGCTACACGAGGGTGGAACACTGAAGCTTTCTTT. Its protein product is CSATRGWNTEAFF.

V and J are TRBV2 and TRBJ1-1, with 9 bases that match TRBD1. From germline, CDR1 is SNHLY and CDR2 FYNNEI. The V gene end was trimmed by 6 bases and the J gene end by 3 bases; junction bases not matched to a gene: 2. The CDR3 runs to 13 residues. CDR3 nucleotides: TGTGCCAGCAGGGGGGACAGGGACACTGAAGCTTTCTTT. It codes for CASRGDRDTEAFF. Drawing the rest from reference TRBV2 and TRBJ1-1, the complete variable domain is EPEVTQTPSHQVTQMGQEVILRCVPISNHLYFYWYRQILGQKVEFLVSFYNNEISEKSEIFDDQFSVERPDGSNFTLKIRSTKLEDSAMYFCASRGDRDTEAFFGQGTRLTVV.

The rearrangement links TRBV10-3 to TRBJ2-5; unclear D gene. Trimming removed 8 bases from V and 2 bases from J, with 12 bases in between. The CDR3 extends over 13 amino acids. Germline V gives CDR1 ENHRY, CDR2 SYGVKD. DNA of the CDR3: TGTGCCATCGGGGAACGGCAACAAGAGACCCAGTACTTC. The encoded protein is CAIGERQQETQYF.

This clonotype was counted between two and nine times. The V and J genes are TRBV5-1 and TRBJ2-3; D gene ambiguous. Germline values: CDR1 SGHRS, CDR2 YFSETQ. CDR3 length: 15 amino acids. V was cut by 4 bases and J by 0 bases, with 12 bases left in between. The CDR3 loop reads CASSSVQSSTDTQYF. CDR3 bases: TGCGCCAGCAGCAGCGTTCAGTCTAGCACAGATACGCAGTATTTT.

The genes are TRBV7-8 and TRBJ2-7; the D call may be TRBD1 or TRBD2 (7 bases each). Germline CDR1 is SGHVS and CDR2 is FQNEAQ. V shed 4 bases and J shed 4 bases, with 23 bases lying between them. CDR3 size: 17 residues. The chain's CDR3 is CASSSRGGGILGYEQYF. The CDR3 nucleotides read TGTGCCAGCAGCTCCCGGGGAGGGGGCATTTTAGGTTACGAGCAGTACTTC.

This clonotype was counted at least ten times. The CDR3 is CASGLDGWTEAFF. In nucleotides, the CDR3 is TGTGCTAGTGGTCTGGACGGATGGACTGAAGCTTTCTTT. The rearrangement links TRBV12-5 to TRBJ1-1, with unresolved D. Germline CDR1 reads LGHNT; CDR2 reads FRNRAP. The CDR3 runs to 13 residues. Between the trimmed V and J ends, which lost 5 bases and 5 bases, there was a span of 12 bases.

This clonotype was seen a few times. The J gene is TRBJ1-2, the V gene TRBV10-3; 9 bases map to TRBD1. Germline-derived CDR1 and CDR2 are ENHRY and SYGVKD. CDR3 length: 14 amino acids. After removal of 10 bases from V and 3 bases from J, the junction contained 9 bases not matched to a gene. The DNA for the CDR3 is TGTGCCAACAAACAGGGGGCTAGTGACTATGGCTACACCTTC. Protein sequence: CANKQGASDYGYTF.

This clonotype was seen many times. The gene calls are TRBV4-3 and TRBJ1-2, with D uncertain. The V gene's germline CDR1 is LGHNA and CDR2 YSLEER. Deletions cut 0 bases from V and 1 base from J, with 12 bases between. The length of the CDR3 is 16 residues. CDR3 residues: CASSQDPTEFNYGYTF. In DNA, the CDR3 is TGCGCCAGCAGCCAAGATCCAACAGAATTTAACTATGGCTACACCTTC.

This chain connects TRBV2 to TRBJ2-5; D unclear. CDR3 length: 14 residues. V was clipped by 3 bases and J by 1 base, with 9 bases between them. Germline assignment: CDR1 SNHLY and CDR2 FYNNEI. The CDR3 loop reads CASSEFPIQETQYF. CDR3 bases: TGTGCCAGCAGTGAGTTTCCTATCCAAGAGACCCAGTACTTC. Supplemented by reference TRBV2 and TRBJ2-5, the full variable domain reads EPEVTQTPSHQVTQMGQEVILRCVPISNHLYFYWYRQILGQKVEFLVSFYNNEISEKSEIFDDQFSVERPDGSNFTLKIRSTKLEDSAMYFCASSEFPIQETQYFGPGTRLLVL.

The chain carries TRBV6-2 or TRBV6-3 and TRBJ1-2, with D hard to call. CDR3 length: 12 amino acids. CDR1 is MNHEY and CDR2 is SVGEGT in the germline V gene. V was shortened by 7 bases and J by 7 bases, with 13 bases between the two germline ends. The CDR3 reads CASTSSEFGYTF. The CDR3 coding sequence is TGTGCCAGCACGTCGAGTGAGTTTGGCTACACCTTC.

The chain employs TRBV4-3 and TRBJ1-3; D is possibly TRBD1 (5 bases). The CDR3 runs 15 residues. CDR1 is LGHNA, CDR2 YSLEER, per germline. Between the trimmed V and J ends, which lost 0 bases and 3 bases, there was a span of 9 bases. The CDR3 coding sequence is TGCGCCAGCAGCCAAGACAGGGCAGGTGGAAACACCATATATTTT. Translation gives CASSQDRAGGNTIYF.

This rearrangement joins TRBV11-3 to TRBJ2-1; either TRBD1 or TRBD2 may supply D (5 bases each). The germline gives CDR1 SGHNT, CDR2 YENEEA. V lost 3 bases to trimming and J lost 7 bases, with 13 bases between them. The CDR3 runs 14 residues. The CDR3 nucleotides are TGTGCCAGCAGCTTGGGACGGTACTCGAATGAGCAGTTCTTC. The encoded protein is CASSLGRYSNEQFF.

J is TRBJ2-1 and V is TRBV20-1; 16 positions match TRBD2. The CDR3 has 17 residues. Losses at the gene ends were 2 bases for V and 7 bases for J; bases not matched to a gene: 8. Germline V gives CDR1 DFQATT, CDR2 SNEGSKA (reference sequence). The CDR3, as DNA: TGCAGTGCTAGAAGAGGGACTAGCGGGAGGGCCGGAAATGAGCAGTTCTTC. This translates into CSARRGTSGRAGNEQFF.

This clonotype was picked up a small number of times. CDR3: CSAADSYIQYF. CDR3 in DNA: TGCAGTGCGGCTGACAGCTACATTCAGTACTTC. The rearrangement links TRBV20-1 to TRBJ2-4, with TRBD1 as a possible D gene (5 bases). Germline CDR1 reads DFQATT; CDR2 reads SNEGSKA (reference sequence). The V end lost 6 bases, the J end lost 8 bases, and 11 bases lay between the germline ends. There are 11 residues in the CDR3.

In its sample, this clonotype was seen a few times. The J gene is TRBJ2-7, the V gene TRBV7-2, with D possibly being TRBD2 (5 bases). Germline V CDR1 and CDR2: SGHTA, FQGNSA. The CDR3 totals 14 residues. V lost 5 bases and J 0 bases, leaving 11 bases between the germline ends. In DNA form, the CDR3 reads TGTGCCAGCAGCATAGACGGGAACTCCTACGAGCAGTACTTC. Translating gives CASSIDGNSYEQYF.

The sample holds many counts of this clonotype. V gene TRBV28 combines with J gene TRBJ1-5, with 7 bases aligning to TRBD1. The CDR3 is 13 amino acids. V shed 6 bases and J 10 bases; nucleotides not matched to a gene: 9. Germline V gene sequence: CDR1 MDHEN, CDR2 SYDVKM. CDR3: CASRRQGPSPQHF. For the CDR3, the DNA is TGTGCCAGCAGAAGACAGGGCCCAAGTCCCCAGCATTTT.

The chain has TRBV3-1 and TRBJ2-1; D perhaps matches TRBD2 (6 bases). The CDR3 is 13 residues long. V was shortened by 3 bases and J by 8 bases, with 11 bases between the two germline ends. Germline loops: CDR1 LGHDT, CDR2 YNNKEL (reference sequence). The CDR3 region is CASSQSGVYEQFF. The CDR3 region has the DNA TGTGCCAGCAGCCAGTCGGGAGTTTATGAGCAGTTCTTC.